These 29 T cell receptor beta chains share one sample of origin, sequenced in a study of T-cell reconstitution after alpha-beta-depleted transplantation in children (dated by TCRdb to 2016 to 2018). The method behind the library was PCR. The sample was run on an Illumina HiSeq 2500. Molecular barcoding was employed in the preparation of TCR libraries, with unique molecular identifiers being used to normalize TCRbeta repertoire quantification. Using fastp trimming at Q25 and MiXCR clonotype assembly, TCRdb reanalyzed the public sequencing data and kept in-frame beta chains. Entries that share a CDR3 protein sequence are merged under the most common genes and DNA. Across this sample there are approximately 520,000 distinct CDR3 sequences, with approximately 29% seen only once. Together, the top ten hold about 2.3% of the sample. Sequenced here: PBMCs from the stem cell graft donor, sampled from the stem cell graft. The receptors come from a human donor who donated a stem cell graft to a child with aplastic anemia.

This clonotype is a singleton in its sample. The chain carries TRBV19 and TRBJ1-4, with no clear D. Per the germline V gene, CDR1 is LNHDA and CDR2 is SQIVND (reference sequence). Trimming removed 4 bases from V and 6 bases from J, with 15 bases in between. CDR3 length: 15 residues. CDR3: CASSTNFHIDEKLFF. DNA of the CDR3: TGTGCCAGTAGTACCAATTTTCACATCGATGAAAAACTGTTTTTT.

This clonotype was picked up many times. The rearrangement links TRBV7-8 to TRBJ2-5, with 14 positions matching TRBD2. The CDR3 spans 16 residues. Germline lookup yields CDR1 SGHVS and CDR2 FQNEAQ. The trim removed 1 base at V and 5 bases at J, leaving 3 bases unmatched. The CDR3 is CASSLGGTSGSETQYF. The CDR3 coding sequence is TGTGCCAGCAGCTTAGGAGGGACTAGCGGGAGCGAGACCCAGTACTTC.

The chain carries TRBV4-3 and TRBJ2-2; 11 positions match TRBD2. Germline CDR1 LGHNA, CDR2 YSLEER. This CDR3 is built from 16 residues. The J segment lost 7 bases and the V segment lost 4 bases, leaving 8 bases of the junction unmatched. Written as DNA, the CDR3 is TGCGCCAGCAGCCCGACTAGCGGGATACAGGGCGGGGAGCTGTTTTTT. Translation gives CASSPTSGIQGGELFF.

The V call is TRBV5-6, the J call TRBJ1-1; possibly TRBD1 for D (5 bases). From germline, CDR1 is SGHDT and CDR2 YYEEEE. V was trimmed by 4 bases and J by 11 bases, leaving 18 bases between them. There are 13 residues in the CDR3. In nucleotides, the CDR3 is TGTGCCAGCAGCGGCGGGACGGGAAGAGAGGCTTTCTTT. Its protein is CASSGGTGREAFF.

This clonotype has just a few counts. The genes are TRBV20-1 and TRBJ2-7; weak D call: TRBD2 (6 bases). Looked up from germline, CDR1 is DFQATT and CDR2 is SNEGSKA (reference sequence). There are 13 residues in the CDR3. V lost 8 bases and J 3 bases, leaving 17 bases between the germline ends. CDR3 nucleotide sequence: TGCAGTTCCGGGACGGGAGTTGTCTACGAGCAGTACTTC. Amino acid sequence: CSSGTGVVYEQYF.

This clonotype appeared once. The rearrangement uses TRBV19 and TRBJ2-1; no clear D. V lost 7 bases, J lost 5 bases, and 12 bases lay in between. The CDR3 is 13 residues long. Germline V lookup: CDR1 LNHDA, CDR2 SQIVND (reference sequence). The CDR3 DNA follows: TGTGCCAGTACGGAGCGCTACAACAATGAGCAGTTCTTC. Residues: CASTERYNNEQFF.

The chain is built from TRBV7-9 and TRBJ1-1; maybe TRBD1 (6 bases). From germline, CDR1 is SEHNR and CDR2 FQNEAQ (reference sequence). The ends were cut back, 4 bases at V and 7 bases at J, with 10 bases in the middle. The CDR3 spans 12 residues. The CDR3 loop reads CASSSGQSEAFF. In DNA form, the CDR3 reads TGTGCCAGCAGCTCAGGACAGAGTGAAGCTTTCTTT.

This chain connects TRBV3-1 to TRBJ2-1; 10 positions agree with TRBD2. The CDR3 spans 13 residues. Looked up from germline, CDR1 is LGHDT and CDR2 is YNNKEL (reference sequence). The V segment lost 7 bases and the J segment 5 bases; nucleotides outside the gene matches: 2. The CDR3 coding sequence is TGTGCCAGCACTAGCGGGAGAAACAATGAGCAGTTCTTC. Protein sequence: CASTSGRNNEQFF.

The V call is TRBV6-5, the J call TRBJ2-5; tentative D call: TRBD1 (5 bases). Germline CDR1 reads MNHEY; CDR2 reads SVGAGI. This CDR3 region has 15 residues. Between the trimmed V and J ends, which lost 4 bases and 2 bases, there was a span of 14 bases. CDR3 nucleotides: TGTGCCAGCAGTTGGGCCATGTCAGGGCAAGAGACCCAGTACTTC. Translating gives CASSWAMSGQETQYF.

J is TRBJ2-1 and V is TRBV5-1, with D possibly matching TRBD2 (5 bases). CDR3 length: 13 amino acids. The germline gives CDR1 SGHRS, CDR2 YFSETQ. The germline V and J ends were trimmed by 2 bases and 5 bases, with 8 bases remaining between them. CDR3 DNA sequence: TGCGCCAGCAGCTTCCCGGGGAACAATGAGCAGTTCTTC. Its translation: CASSFPGNNEQFF. The full variable domain, with the rest looked up from reference TRBV5-1 and TRBJ2-1, is KAGVTQTPRYLIKTRGQQVTLSCSPISGHRSVSWYQQTPGQGLQFLFEYFSETQRNKGNFPGRFSGRQFSNSRSEMNVSTLELGDSALYLCASSFPGNNEQFFGPGTRLTVL.

The chain joins TRBV6-5 to TRBJ2-5, with D possibly being TRBD1 (6 bases). The CDR3 is 17 residues long. Germline values: CDR1 MNHEY, CDR2 SVGAGI. V shed 0 bases and J shed 2 bases, with 16 bases lying between them. CDR3 nucleotide sequence: TGTGCCAGCAGTTACTCGAGGGTCAGGGGATTTCAAGAGACCCAGTACTTC. Its translation is CASSYSRVRGFQETQYF.

The chain links TRBV5-4 to TRBJ2-1; 8 bases are a match to TRBD2. J gave up 6 bases and V 2 bases, and 19 bases lay outside the gene matches. The germline V gene encodes CDR1 SGHNT and CDR2 YYREEE (reference sequence). CDR3 length: 19 amino acids. CDR3 nucleotide sequence: TGTGCCAGCAGCTTAGGGGCCGGGAGCGGGCTAGCGGGCGGCAATGAGCAGTTCTTC. This codes for CASSLGAGSGLAGGNEQFF.

This rearrangement joins TRBV7-2 to TRBJ2-3, with TRBD2 identical over 7 bases. The CDR3 loop spans 17 amino acids. V was clipped by 6 bases and J by 3 bases; unmatched bases: 15. The germline V gene has CDR1 SGHTA and CDR2 FQGNSA. CDR3 protein: CASSSFGLGGRTDTQYF. DNA for the CDR3: TGTGCCAGCAGTAGTTTTGGCCTTGGCGGGAGAACAGATACGCAGTATTTT. The full variable domain, in which reference TRBV7-2 and TRBJ2-3 provide the parts outside the CDR3, is GAGVSQSPSNKVTEKGKDVELRCDPISGHTALYWYRQSLGQGLEFLIYFQGNSAPDKSGLPSDRFSAERTGGSVSTLTIQRTQQEDSAVYLCASSSFGLGGRTDTQYFGPGTRLTVL.

J is TRBJ2-4 and V is TRBV7-2; no firm D call. V shed 5 bases and J shed 0 bases, with 17 bases lying between them. Germline CDR1 reads SGHTA; CDR2 reads FQGNSA. The CDR3 runs 17 residues. Here the CDR3 DNA reads TGTGCCAGCAGCCCAAGTGGTCGGTTAATAGCCAAAAACATTCAGTACTTC. It codes for CASSPSGRLIAKNIQYF.

This clonotype has just one count. The chain links TRBV5-1 to TRBJ1-2, with 10 bases lining up with TRBD1. Per germline, CDR1 SGHRS and CDR2 YFSETQ. The length of the CDR3 is 15 residues. J gave up 6 bases and V 4 bases, and 9 bases lay outside the gene matches. The CDR3 DNA reads TGCGCCAGCAGCCTAGAGGGACAGGGGCTCAATGGCTACACCTTC. Translation: CASSLEGQGLNGYTF.

This clonotype was seen a handful of times. The chain recombines TRBV24-1 with TRBJ2-2, with unresolved D. The CDR3 runs to 13 residues. From germline, CDR1 is KGHDR and CDR2 SFDVKD. Trimming pared 0 bases from V and 5 bases from J, leaving 3 bases between. CDR3 DNA sequence: TGTGCCACCAGTGATTTGCATACCGGGGAGCTGTTTTTT. Its translation: CATSDLHTGELFF.

The chain joins TRBV9 to TRBJ2-7, with D maybe TRBD1 (6 bases). Trimming took 0 bases from V and 2 from J, leaving 9 bases between them. Germline assignment: CDR1 SGDLS and CDR2 YYNGEE. The CDR3 consists of 14 residues. The CDR3 coding sequence is TGTGCCAGCAGCGTAGGACAGGCGACCTACGAGCAGTACTTC. This translates into CASSVGQATYEQYF.

This rearrangement joins TRBV12-3 or TRBV12-4 to TRBJ2-5; 7 bases align to TRBD2. J was trimmed by 3 bases and V by 0 bases; bases with no gene match: 4. The CDR3 spans 15 residues. CDR3 DNA: TGTGCCAGCAGTTTAGCTGGGGGGGGAGAAGAGACCCAGTACTTC. Its protein product is CASSLAGGGEETQYF.

This clonotype was found many times. CDR3 in amino acids: CASSLADLMVPGELFF. For the CDR3, the DNA is TGTGCCAGCAGCTTAGCTGACCTGATGGTTCCCGGGGAGCTGTTTTTT. The chain joins TRBV7-9 to TRBJ2-2; D remains ambiguous. The length of the CDR3 is 16 residues. Trimming stripped 0 bases from V and 6 bases from J, with 14 bases between. Per the germline V gene, CDR1 is SEHNR and CDR2 is FQNEAQ (reference sequence). The full variable domain, with the rest looked up from reference TRBV7-9 and TRBJ2-2, is DTGVSQNPRHKITKRGQNVTFRCDPISEHNRLYWYRQTLGQGPEFLTYFQNEAQLEKSRLLSDRFSAERPKGSFSTLEIQRTEQGDSAMYLCASSLADLMVPGELFFGEGSRLTVL.

This clonotype has more than one count but fewer than ten. The chain recombines TRBV20-1 with TRBJ1-1; TRBD1 is a possible D gene (5 bases). The CDR3 runs to 11 residues. Between the trimmed V and J ends, which lost 7 bases and 1 base, there was a span of 7 bases. Germline values: CDR1 DFQATT, CDR2 SNEGSKA (reference sequence). The CDR3 here is CSGRGNTEAFF. The CDR3 nucleotides read TGCAGTGGAAGGGGGAACACTGAAGCTTTCTTT.

This clonotype showed up just a few times. The chain employs TRBV18 and TRBJ1-1; 7 bases are a match to TRBD1. The germline V gene encodes CDR1 KGHSH and CDR2 LQKENI. Trimming removed 4 bases from V and 10 bases from J; junction bases left unmatched: 3. The CDR3 consists of 11 residues. The CDR3 here is CASSLRQGAFF. The DNA of the CDR3 is TGTGCCAGCTCACTCCGACAGGGAGCTTTCTTT.

This CDR3 reads CASSSRRESRPETQYF. CDR3 nucleotides: TGTGCCAGCAGTTCACGGCGGGAGTCTCGCCCAGAGACCCAGTACTTC. The chain combines TRBV12-3 or TRBV12-4 with TRBJ2-5; 7 bases line up with TRBD2. The CDR3 spans 16 residues. Trimming took 4 bases from V and 4 from J; bases not matched to a gene: 12.

V gene TRBV5-1 combines with J gene TRBJ2-1; TRBD2 agrees at 13 bases. Germline CDR1 is SGHRS and CDR2 is YFSETQ. V dropped 4 bases and J dropped 9; count of bases not matched to a gene: 4. This CDR3 spans 14 amino acids. The CDR3 loop reads CASSRGTSGIEQFF. In DNA form, the CDR3 reads TGCGCCAGCAGCCGCGGGACTAGCGGGATTGAGCAGTTCTTC.

This clonotype was recorded a few times. The genes are TRBV24-1 and TRBJ1-1; 12 nucleotides match TRBD1. The V gene's germline CDR1 is KGHDR and CDR2 SFDVKD. The V and J ends lost 5 bases and 3 bases, in that order; junction bases with no gene match: 9. This CDR3 contains 17 residues. The CDR3: CATSASGTGGADTEAFF. The CDR3 DNA follows: TGTGCCACCAGTGCTTCCGGGACAGGGGGCGCGGACACTGAAGCTTTCTTT.

J is TRBJ2-5 and V is TRBV9; 8 bases match TRBD2. Germline CDR1 and CDR2: SGDLS and YYNGEE. Unmatched junction bases numbered 2, after V lost 0 bases and J lost 1 base. The CDR3 sequence is 15 residues long. CDR3 nucleotides: TGTGCCAGCAGCGTAGCGGGAGGGTCCCAAGAGACCCAGTACTTC. Amino acid sequence: CASSVAGGSQETQYF. The entire variable domain, with the rest obtained from reference TRBV9 and TRBJ2-5, is as follows: DSGVTQTPKHLITATGQRVTLRCSPRSGDLSVYWYQQSLDQGLQFLIQYYNGEERAKGNILERFSAQQFPDLHSELNLSSLELGDSALYFCASSVAGGSQETQYFGPGTRLLVL.

This clonotype was counted between two and nine times. The chain recombines TRBV6-2 or TRBV6-3 with TRBJ1-1; D call uncertain. CDR3 length: 13 amino acids. Germline V gives CDR1 MNHEY, CDR2 SVGEGT. Trimming took 2 bases from V and 4 from J, leaving 8 bases between them. The CDR3 loop is CASSYVAGTEAFF. Here the CDR3 DNA reads TGTGCCAGCAGTTACGTGGCAGGCACTGAAGCTTTCTTT.

The rearrangement links TRBV29-1 to TRBJ1-1; tentative D call: TRBD1 (6 bases). Deletions cut 4 bases from V and 1 base from J, with 19 bases between. Germline V gene sequence: CDR1 SQVTM, CDR2 ANQGSEA. The length of the CDR3 is 16 residues. The chain's CDR3 is CSVVTQLRQENTEAFF. CDR3 bases: TGCAGCGTTGTCACCCAGCTCCGACAGGAGAACACTGAAGCTTTCTTT.

This clonotype was seen only a few times. The CDR3 DNA reads TGTGCCAGCAGCTTTCTGGGGCCCGCTGGGGCTTTCTTT. The encoded protein is CASSFLGPAGAFF. The genes are TRBV7-2 and TRBJ1-1, with D tentatively TRBD1 (5 bases). V was cut by 3 bases and J by 11 bases, with 16 bases left in between. The CDR3 runs 13 residues. CDR1 and CDR2 from the germline V gene are SGHTA and FQGNSA.

This clonotype has a handful of counts. V is TRBV7-9 and J is TRBJ2-3, with 7 nucleotides matching TRBD2. CDR1 and CDR2 from the germline V gene are SEHNR and FQNEAQ (reference sequence). J gave up 2 bases and V 1 base, and 3 bases lay outside the gene matches. The CDR3 sequence is 15 residues long. CDR3 in amino acids: CASSLVGGNTDTQYF. In DNA, the CDR3 is TGTGCCAGCAGCTTAGTCGGGGGGAACACAGATACGCAGTATTTT.